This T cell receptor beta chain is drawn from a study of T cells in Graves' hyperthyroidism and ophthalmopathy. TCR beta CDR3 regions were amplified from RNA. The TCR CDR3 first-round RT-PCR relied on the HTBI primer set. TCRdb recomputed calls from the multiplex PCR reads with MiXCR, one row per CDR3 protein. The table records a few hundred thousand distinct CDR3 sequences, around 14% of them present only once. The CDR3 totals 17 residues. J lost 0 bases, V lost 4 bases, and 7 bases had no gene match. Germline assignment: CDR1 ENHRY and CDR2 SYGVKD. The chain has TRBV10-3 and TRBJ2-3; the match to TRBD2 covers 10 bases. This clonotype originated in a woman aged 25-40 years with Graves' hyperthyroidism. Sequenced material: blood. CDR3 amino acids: CAISARTSGASTDTQYF. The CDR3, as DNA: TGTGCCATCAGTGCGCGGACTAGCGGAGCTAGCACAGATACGCAGTATTTT.